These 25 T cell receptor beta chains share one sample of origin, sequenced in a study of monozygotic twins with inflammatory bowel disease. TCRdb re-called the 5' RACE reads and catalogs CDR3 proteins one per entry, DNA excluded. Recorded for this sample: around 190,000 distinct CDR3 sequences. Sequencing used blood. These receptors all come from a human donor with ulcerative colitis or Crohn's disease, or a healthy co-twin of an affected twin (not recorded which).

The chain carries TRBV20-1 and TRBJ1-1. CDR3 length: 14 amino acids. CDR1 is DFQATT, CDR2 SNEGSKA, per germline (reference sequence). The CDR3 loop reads CSARVYGPNTEAFF.

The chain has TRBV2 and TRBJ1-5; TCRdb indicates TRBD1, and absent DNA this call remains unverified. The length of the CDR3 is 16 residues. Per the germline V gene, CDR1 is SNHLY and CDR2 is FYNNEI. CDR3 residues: CASSLAYGVDQGAQHF.

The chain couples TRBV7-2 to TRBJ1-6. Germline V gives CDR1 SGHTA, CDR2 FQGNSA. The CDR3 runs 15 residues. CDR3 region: CASSPSAARKSPLHF.

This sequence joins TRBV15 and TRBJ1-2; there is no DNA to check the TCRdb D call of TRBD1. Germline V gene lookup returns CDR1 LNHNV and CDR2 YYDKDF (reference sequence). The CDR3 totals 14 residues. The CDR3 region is CATSRDRDHYGYTF. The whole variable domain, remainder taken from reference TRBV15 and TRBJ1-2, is DAMVIQNPRYQVTQFGKPVTLSCSQTLNHNVMYWYQQKSSQAPKLLFHYYDKDFNNEADTPDNFQSRRPNTSFCFLDIRSPGLGDTAMYLCATSRDRDHYGYTFGSGTRLTVV.

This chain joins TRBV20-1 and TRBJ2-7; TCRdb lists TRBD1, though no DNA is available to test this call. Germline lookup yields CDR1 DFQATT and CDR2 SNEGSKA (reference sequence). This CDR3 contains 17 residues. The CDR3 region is CSARDPLRQGSMHEQYF.

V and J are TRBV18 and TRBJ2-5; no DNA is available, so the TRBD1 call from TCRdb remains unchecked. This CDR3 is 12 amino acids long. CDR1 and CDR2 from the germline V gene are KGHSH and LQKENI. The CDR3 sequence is CASSSGQETQYF.

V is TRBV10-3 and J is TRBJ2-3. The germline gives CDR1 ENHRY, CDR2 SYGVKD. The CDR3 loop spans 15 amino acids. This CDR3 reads CAISELTTRTDTQYF.

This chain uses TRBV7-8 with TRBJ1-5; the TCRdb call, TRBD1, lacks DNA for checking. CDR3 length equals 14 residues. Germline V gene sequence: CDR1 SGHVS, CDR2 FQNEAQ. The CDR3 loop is CASGPEFSNQPQHF.

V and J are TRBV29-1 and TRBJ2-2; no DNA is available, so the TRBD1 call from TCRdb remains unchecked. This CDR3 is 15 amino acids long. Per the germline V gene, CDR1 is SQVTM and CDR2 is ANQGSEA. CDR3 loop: CSVRTGGKNTGELFF.

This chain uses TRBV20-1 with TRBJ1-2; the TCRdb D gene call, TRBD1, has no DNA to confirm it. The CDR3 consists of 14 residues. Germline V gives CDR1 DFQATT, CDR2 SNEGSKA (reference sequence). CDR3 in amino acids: CSATGPLANYGYTF.

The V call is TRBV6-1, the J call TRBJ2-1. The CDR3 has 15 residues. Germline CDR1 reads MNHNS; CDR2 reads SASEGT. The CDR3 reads CASSVVYLTYNEQFF.

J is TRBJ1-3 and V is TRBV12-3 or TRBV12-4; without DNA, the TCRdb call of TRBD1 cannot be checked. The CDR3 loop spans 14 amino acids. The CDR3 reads CASSLWQGGNTIYF.

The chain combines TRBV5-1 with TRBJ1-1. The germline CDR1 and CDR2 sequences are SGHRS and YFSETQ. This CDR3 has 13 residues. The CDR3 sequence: CASSLARETEAFF.

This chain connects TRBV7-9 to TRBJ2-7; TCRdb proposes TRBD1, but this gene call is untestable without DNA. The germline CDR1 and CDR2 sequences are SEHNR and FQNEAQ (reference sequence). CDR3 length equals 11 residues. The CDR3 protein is CASSLSGETYF.

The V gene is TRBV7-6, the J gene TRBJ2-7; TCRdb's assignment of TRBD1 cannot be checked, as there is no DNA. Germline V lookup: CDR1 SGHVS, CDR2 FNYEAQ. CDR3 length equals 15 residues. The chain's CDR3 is CASSPRQGEFYEQYF. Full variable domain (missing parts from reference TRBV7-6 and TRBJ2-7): GAGVSQSPRYKVTKRGQDVALRCDPISGHVSLYWYRQALGQGPEFLTYFNYEAQQDKSGLPNDRFSAERPEGSISTLTIQRTEQRDSAMYRCASSPRQGEFYEQYFGPGTRLTVT.

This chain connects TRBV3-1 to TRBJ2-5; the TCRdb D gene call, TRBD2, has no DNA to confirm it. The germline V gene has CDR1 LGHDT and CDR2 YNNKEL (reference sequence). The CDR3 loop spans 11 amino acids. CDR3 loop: CASSQGRTQYF.

The CDR3: CASSRGTDTQYF. The genes are TRBV7-9 and TRBJ2-3. The germline CDR1 and CDR2 sequences are SEHNR and FQNEAQ (reference sequence). This CDR3 has 12 amino acids.

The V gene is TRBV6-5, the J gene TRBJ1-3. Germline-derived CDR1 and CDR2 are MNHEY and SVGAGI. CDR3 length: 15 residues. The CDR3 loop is CASSFLASSGNTIYF.

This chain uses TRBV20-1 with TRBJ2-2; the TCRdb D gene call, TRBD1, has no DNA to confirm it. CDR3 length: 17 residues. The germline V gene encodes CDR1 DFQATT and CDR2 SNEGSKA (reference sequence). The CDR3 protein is CSARNFRDRENTGELFF.

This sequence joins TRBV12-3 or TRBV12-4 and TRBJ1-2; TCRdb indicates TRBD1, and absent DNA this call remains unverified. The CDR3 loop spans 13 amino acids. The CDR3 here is CASSLGTGIGYTF.

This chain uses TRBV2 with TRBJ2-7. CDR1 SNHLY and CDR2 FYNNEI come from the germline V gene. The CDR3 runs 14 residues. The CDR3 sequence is CASMRAENSYEQYF. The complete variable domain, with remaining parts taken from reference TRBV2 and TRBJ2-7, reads EPEVTQTPSHQVTQMGQEVILRCVPISNHLYFYWYRQILGQKVEFLVSFYNNEISEKSEIFDDQFSVERPDGSNFTLKIRSTKLEDSAMYFCASMRAENSYEQYFGPGTRLTVT.

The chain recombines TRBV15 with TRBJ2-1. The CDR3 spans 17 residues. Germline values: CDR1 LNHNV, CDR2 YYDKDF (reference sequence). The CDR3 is CATSRYTILSSYNEQFF.

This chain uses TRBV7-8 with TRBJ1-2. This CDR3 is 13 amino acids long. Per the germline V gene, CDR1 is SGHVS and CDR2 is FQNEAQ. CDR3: CASSLEGAYGYTF.

CDR3 sequence: CASRNGTYYRGTDTQYF. The rearrangement uses TRBV12-3 or TRBV12-4 and TRBJ2-3; the D call from TCRdb, TRBD2, cannot be confirmed without DNA. The CDR3 covers 17 residues.

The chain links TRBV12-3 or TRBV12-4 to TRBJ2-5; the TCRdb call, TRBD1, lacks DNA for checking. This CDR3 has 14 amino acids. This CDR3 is CASSSGRGAETQYF.